The TCR beta chain described here comes from a study of blood T cell repertoires in COVID-19. CDR3 length: 18 residues. Germline loops: CDR1 MRHNA, CDR2 SNTAGT. V lost 4 bases, J lost 0 bases, and 19 bases lay in between. Per the study methods: It was from reference gene primer amplification that nucleated cell counts were estimated. The assay was immunoSEQ multiplex PCR, and TCRdb's table has in-frame clones only and misses some. Clonal size and the V and J genes are those of that table, whereas D and trimming came from the DNA. The sample includes about 100,000 clones, approximately 86% of them seen just once.

The origin of this receptor is a human donor in a cohort sampled during active COVID-19. Sequencing was performed on peripheral blood. The chain joins TRBV6-4 to TRBJ1-3; D is possibly TRBD1 (6 bases). The CDR3 region is CASSARGWQTYSGNTIYF. CDR3 DNA sequence: TGTGCCAGCAGTGCGAGGGGGTGGCAGACTTACTCTGGAAACACCATATATTTT.